Below are 25 T cell receptor beta chains sequenced from a single sample in a study of cytomegalovirus exposure and HLA in healthy donors. A multiplex PCR was run with 60 Vbeta primers and 13 Jbeta primers. Clones were read by immunoSEQ multiplex PCR, and TCRdb kept only the in-frame ones, dropping some. This table has approximately 160,000 clones, around 80% appearing once. The sequencing input was PBMCs. Receptors were obtained from a man younger than 30 in good health and CMV-seronegative.

V usage is TRBV19 and J usage is TRBJ1-2; D not certain. The CDR3 spans 12 residues. The ends were cut back, 7 bases at V and 8 bases at J, with 14 bases in the middle. Germline values: CDR1 LNHDA, CDR2 SQIVND (reference sequence). The DNA for the CDR3 is TGTGCCAGTACCAACCGGGGTGACGGCTACACCTTC. This encodes CASTNRGDGYTF.

The V gene is TRBV2, the J gene TRBJ2-5; 10 bases line up with TRBD2. Trimming removed 9 bases from V and 1 base from J; junction bases left unmatched: 17. CDR3 length: 18 amino acids. CDR1 and CDR2 (germline): SNHLY, FYNNEI. The CDR3 here is CASHGDASGRGAQETQYF. The CDR3 region has the DNA TGTGCCAGTCATGGGGACGCTAGCGGGAGAGGGGCCCAAGAGACCCAGTACTTC.

The chain joins TRBV9 to TRBJ1-1, with a tentative D call TRBD1 (5 bases). The germline gives CDR1 SGDLS, CDR2 YYNGEE. The CDR3 is 15 residues long. V was pared by 0 bases and J by 3 bases, with 12 bases between. The CDR3 reads CASSVEGRRHTEAFF. CDR3 nucleotide sequence: TGTGCCAGCAGCGTAGAGGGGAGGCGGCACACTGAAGCTTTCTTT.

This clone appeared once. This rearrangement joins TRBV18 to TRBJ2-7, with a tentative D call TRBD1 (5 bases). Per the germline V gene, CDR1 is KGHSH and CDR2 is LQKENI. This CDR3 spans 12 amino acids. The germline V and J ends were trimmed by 6 bases and 7 bases, with 13 bases remaining between them. The CDR3 loop is CASSSRVVEQYF. CDR3 nucleotides: TGTGCCAGCTCGTCCAGGGTAGTTGAGCAGTACTTC.

This clone was seen just once. The chain employs TRBV6-1 and TRBJ1-1; possible D gene TRBD1, 5 bases. V lost 6 bases to trimming and J lost 0 bases, with 11 bases between them. CDR3 size: 14 residues. Germline V CDR1 and CDR2: MNHNS, SASEGT. The CDR3 coding sequence is TGTGCCAGCAGCTTTGGACAACTGAACACTGAAGCTTTCTTT. The encoded protein is CASSFGQLNTEAFF.

The rearrangement joins TRBV7-2 to TRBJ2-2; 8 bases fit TRBD1. CDR1 and CDR2 (germline): SGHTA, FQGNSA. The CDR3 is 15 residues long. V shed 5 bases, J shed 6 bases, and the junction held 8 bases outside the gene matches. The CDR3 DNA reads TGTGCCAGCAGCGCCGGGGCAGGGGGCGCCGGGGAGCTGTTTTTT. It translates to CASSAGAGGAGELFF. The variable domain in full, completed from reference TRBV7-2 and TRBJ2-2, reads GAGVSQSPSNKVTEKGKDVELRCDPISGHTALYWYRQSLGQGLEFLIYFQGNSAPDKSGLPSDRFSAERTGGSVSTLTIQRTQQEDSAVYLCASSAGAGGAGELFFGEGSRLTVL.

The genes are TRBV29-1 and TRBJ2-7; 8 bases align to TRBD2. This CDR3 comprises 13 residues. Germline lookup yields CDR1 SQVTM and CDR2 ANQGSEA. With V trimmed by 6 bases and J by 5 bases, 9 bases remained unmatched. The DNA of the CDR3 is TGCAGCGTATTTGGCGGGAGGAGAAACGAGCAGTACTTC. It yields the protein CSVFGGRRNEQYF.

This clone appeared a single time. The genes are TRBV5-1 and TRBJ1-1; 8 nucleotides match TRBD1. CDR1 SGHRS and CDR2 YFSETQ come from the germline V gene. V lost 2 bases, J lost 1 base, and 1 base stayed unmatched. The CDR3 runs to 14 residues. CDR3 coding DNA: TGCGCCAGCAGCTTTACAGGGGGGAACACTGAAGCTTTCTTT. It yields the protein CASSFTGGNTEAFF.

This clone was counted a few times. The V gene is TRBV6-5, the J gene TRBJ1-1; D might be TRBD1 (6 bases). Germline values: CDR1 MNHEY, CDR2 SVGAGI. The length of the CDR3 is 13 residues. Trimming cost V 6 bases and J 8 bases, with 16 bases left between them. CDR3 sequence reads: CASRLLDRYEAFF. The CDR3 region has the DNA TGTGCCAGCAGACTCCTCGACAGGTACGAAGCTTTCTTT.

The V gene is TRBV9, the J gene TRBJ2-7; a weak D match, TRBD1 (6 bases). The CDR3 length is 14 residues. V was shortened by 2 bases and J by 5 bases, with 14 bases between the two germline ends. The V gene's germline CDR1 is SGDLS and CDR2 YYNGEE. The CDR3 protein is CASSVQGTSNEQYF. CDR3 sequence (DNA): TGTGCCAGCAGCGTCCAGGGGACGTCCAACGAGCAGTACTTC. Looking up the rest from reference TRBV9 and TRBJ2-7 gives the full variable domain: DSGVTQTPKHLITATGQRVTLRCSPRSGDLSVYWYQQSLDQGLQFLIQYYNGEERAKGNILERFSAQQFPDLHSELNLSSLELGDSALYFCASSVQGTSNEQYFGPGTRLTVT.

The chain uses TRBV28 and TRBJ2-7, with D possibly matching TRBD2 (5 bases). Trimming removed 8 bases at V and 5 bases at J, with 16 bases between. The CDR3 totals 13 residues. Germline loops: CDR1 MDHEN, CDR2 SYDVKM. The CDR3 DNA is TGTGCCAGCTTCAATAGAGGGATCCACGAGCAGTACTTC. Protein: CASFNRGIHEQYF.

V usage is TRBV6-5 and J usage is TRBJ1-2, with 10 bases fitting TRBD1. The CDR3 length is 15 residues. Germline CDR1 and CDR2: MNHEY and SVGAGI. With V trimmed by 8 bases and J by 0 bases, 6 bases remained unmatched. The CDR3 nucleotides are TGTGCCAGCGGGAGCGGGACAGGGGCTAACTATGGCTACACCTTC. Translated: CASGSGTGANYGYTF.

The chain couples TRBV2 to TRBJ2-6, with 7 bases fitting TRBD1. The CDR3 has 18 amino acids. Germline V gene lookup returns CDR1 SNHLY and CDR2 FYNNEI. V lost 5 bases, J lost 0 bases, and 10 bases stayed unmatched. The CDR3 is CASSKTGTAISGANVLTF. The CDR3, as DNA: TGTGCCAGCAGTAAAACCGGGACAGCGATCTCTGGGGCCAACGTCCTGACTTTC.

This clone has only a few counts. V gene TRBV30 combines with J gene TRBJ1-3, with unresolved D. The CDR3 contains 14 residues. Germline CDR1 and CDR2: GTSNPN and SVGIG (reference sequence). Trimming shortened V by 2 bases and J by 0 bases, and 8 bases separated the two germline ends. The CDR3 protein is CAWSRGFSGNTIYF. The CDR3 DNA reads as TGTGCCTGGAGTCGAGGGTTCTCTGGAAACACCATATATTTT.

V gene TRBV27 combines with J gene TRBJ2-1; tentatively, D is TRBD2 (6 bases). The germline gives CDR1 MNHEY, CDR2 SMNVEV (reference sequence). The V gene lost 4 bases and the J gene lost 0 bases, with 16 bases spanning the gap. CDR3 length: 17 residues. CDR3 nucleotides: TGTGCCAGCAGTTCCACCCTCGGCGGGATCTCCTACAATGAGCAGTTCTTC. As protein: CASSSTLGGISYNEQFF.

V gene TRBV5-4 combines with J gene TRBJ2-5; maybe TRBD1 (6 bases). Germline V gene sequence: CDR1 SGHNT, CDR2 YYREEE (reference sequence). Trimming cost V 1 base and J 4 bases, with 11 bases left between them. CDR3 size: 14 residues. This CDR3 is CASSLNRDTETQYF. The CDR3 DNA is TGTGCCAGCAGCTTGAATAGGGACACAGAGACCCAGTACTTC.

The V call is TRBV7-9, the J call TRBJ1-5; D might be TRBD1 (6 bases). CDR1 and CDR2 from the germline V gene are SEHNR and FQNEAQ (reference sequence). V shed 1 base and J shed 7 bases, with 20 bases lying between them. The CDR3 is 17 residues long. This CDR3 is CASSLVRGGGLEQPQHF. CDR3 DNA sequence: TGTGCCAGCAGCTTAGTCCGGGGAGGGGGACTGGAACAGCCCCAGCATTTT.

V is TRBV5-1 and J is TRBJ1-6, with D possibly being TRBD1 (6 bases). Between the trimmed V and J ends, which lost 7 bases and 4 bases, there was a span of 18 bases. CDR1 and CDR2 (germline): SGHRS, YFSETQ. The CDR3 loop spans 16 amino acids. This CDR3 reads CASRAPTGWYNSPLHF. In nucleotides, the CDR3 is TGCGCCAGCCGCGCCCCGACAGGTTGGTATAATTCACCCCTCCACTTT.

The CDR3 region has the DNA TGTGCCAGCGGGCAAGCGAGGGAGCAGTACTTC. Its protein is CASGQAREQYF. The chain combines TRBV27 with TRBJ2-5, with a weak D call TRBD2 (5 bases). Germline-derived CDR1 and CDR2 are MNHEY and SMNVEV (reference sequence). The germline V and J ends were trimmed by 8 bases and 11 bases, with 15 bases remaining between them. This CDR3 has 11 amino acids.

This chain links TRBV27 with TRBJ2-1; 11 bases match TRBD2. The germline V gene has CDR1 MNHEY and CDR2 SMNVEV (reference sequence). The CDR3 consists of 15 residues. V shed 3 bases, J shed 5 bases, and the junction held 3 bases outside the gene matches. The CDR3 spells CASSFGTSGNNEQFF. In DNA, the CDR3 is TGTGCCAGCAGTTTTGGGACTAGCGGTAACAATGAGCAGTTCTTC.

The J gene is TRBJ2-1, the V gene TRBV5-1; TRBD2 matches 11 bases. V shed 5 bases and J 0 bases; nucleotides not matched to a gene: 19. CDR3 length: 21 amino acids. CDR1 and CDR2 (germline): SGHRS, YFSETQ. The CDR3, as DNA: TGCGCCAGCAGTTCTAGCGGGGGGACCACAACCTCCAGGAGCTCCTACAATGAGCAGTTCTTC. Encoded protein: CASSSSGGTTTSRSSYNEQFF.

This clone was counted a single time. This rearrangement joins TRBV28 to TRBJ2-7; 7 bases agree with TRBD1. With 2 bases clipped from V and 1 base from J, the junction kept 2 bases outside the gene matches. The CDR3 is 14 residues long. Germline V gives CDR1 MDHEN, CDR2 SYDVKM. DNA of the CDR3: TGTGCCAGCAGTTTACCGGGACAGTCCTACGAGCAGTACTTC. Translating it yields CASSLPGQSYEQYF.

In this sample, this clone turned up once. This chain connects TRBV7-2 to TRBJ2-3; the match to TRBD2 covers 9 bases. Germline loops: CDR1 SGHTA, CDR2 FQGNSA. This CDR3 comprises 16 residues. V lost 1 base and J lost 6; bases outside the gene matches: 8. The CDR3 spells CASSLGLRGGGDTQYF. CDR3 sequence (DNA): TGTGCCAGCAGCTTAGGACTGCGGGGGGGCGGCGATACGCAGTATTTT.

CDR3 in DNA: TGCGCCAGCAGCCAAGATGTAGGGACAGGGGGGCGCGAGCAGTACTTC. The encoded protein is CASSQDVGTGGREQYF. The genes are TRBV4-1 and TRBJ2-7, with 11 bases lining up with TRBD1. V gave up 0 bases and J gave up 6 bases; unmatched junction bases: 7. Germline values: CDR1 MGHRA, CDR2 YSYEKL. The CDR3 length is 16 residues.

This rearrangement joins TRBV19 to TRBJ2-7; the D is unclear. Germline CDR1 LNHDA, CDR2 SQIVND (reference sequence). Trimming shortened V by 10 bases and J by 3 bases, and 10 bases separated the two germline ends. This CDR3 has 11 amino acids. CDR3 DNA sequence: TGTGCCACTGTTTCAGGCTACGAGCAGTACTTC. The encoded protein is CATVSGYEQYF.